This TCR beta chain was identified during a study of T cells in Graves' hyperthyroidism and ophthalmopathy. The germline gives CDR1 MNHEY, CDR2 SVGEGT. The J segment lost 7 bases and the V segment lost 5 bases, leaving 3 bases of the junction unmatched. The CDR3 is 14 residues long. This clonotype was observed a handful of times. Amplified TCR beta CDR3 regions derived from RNA transcripts. HTBI primers drove first-round RT-PCR of the TCR CDR3. TCRdb re-called the multiplex PCR reads through MiXCR, storing one row per CDR3 protein. The sample includes approximately 710,000 distinct CDR3 sequences, 15% to 20% of them seen just once.

The receptor comes from a man aged 50 to 59 with Graves' hyperthyroidism. The V and J genes are TRBV6-2 or TRBV6-3 and TRBJ2-1, with 12 bases that match TRBD2. The specimen sequenced was blood. As DNA, the CDR3 is TGTGCCAGCAGTGGACTAGCGGGATGGAATGAGCAGTTCTTC. Residues: CASSGLAGWNEQFF.